The source of this T cell receptor beta chain is a study of shared clonotypes between healthy human individuals. Study-level background: Ranging from 18 to 49 in age, donors were two women and a few men.

The data were produced by immunoSEQ multiplex PCR, yet TCRdb's version contains in-frame clones alone and is incomplete. This sample has roughly 590,000 clones, with about 95% found just once. Findings and limits, study-wide: The naive CD4 repertoires of several donors were compared, and around 5% of clonotypes were shared.

Germline CDR1 SQVTM, CDR2 ANQGSEA. The CDR3 sequence is 17 residues long. The V end was cut by 3 bases, the J end by 4 bases, with 24 bases between. For this clone: Its antigen is undetermined.

Terminally differentiated effector memory CD45RA+ cells were excluded by CCR7 positive selection of CD45RO-negative cells. The sample was naive CD8+ T cells sorted from blood. The rearrangement joins TRBV29-1 to TRBJ2-5; D is perhaps TRBD2 (5 bases). The sequence came from a woman aged 25 to 45 in good health. Written as DNA, the CDR3 is TGCAGCGTTGACCGGGGTCCGCGGAGCCCCCAAGGAGAGACCCAGTACTTC. It codes for CSVDRGPRSPQGETQYF.